The 32 T cell receptor beta chains given below trace back to one sample, sequenced in a study of shared clonotypes between healthy human individuals. Using immunoSEQ multiplex PCR, the repertoire was profiled, and TCRdb retains in-frame clones only, with some absent. The table shows around 300,000 clones, with about nine tenths occurring only once. The sequencing sample was made of memory CD8+ T cells sorted from blood. Subset denoted: CD45RO+ cells pooled with CCR7-negative TemRA cells. The receptor set was obtained from a man younger than 30 in good health.

CDR3 DNA sequence: TGTGCCAGCAGTGAATGGACAGACTCTGGAAACACCATATATTTT. It codes for CASSEWTDSGNTIYF. This chain joins TRBV25-1 and TRBJ1-3; D might be TRBD1 (6 bases). The V gene's germline CDR1 is MGHDK and CDR2 SYGVNS. V was clipped by 1 base and J by 0 bases, with 7 bases between them. The length of the CDR3 is 15 residues.

The CDR3, as DNA: TGCGCCAGCAGCCAAGATCAGGGGACATATCAGCCCCAGCATTTT. It translates to CASSQDQGTYQPQHF. J is TRBJ1-5 and V is TRBV4-1; possibly TRBD1 for D (6 bases). Germline loops: CDR1 MGHRA, CDR2 YSYEKL. V was clipped by 0 bases and J by 5 bases, with 11 bases between them. CDR3 length: 15 residues.

This clone appeared once. The V call is TRBV6-1, the J call TRBJ2-7; D perhaps matches TRBD2 (5 bases). The germline V gene encodes CDR1 MNHNS and CDR2 SASEGT. The CDR3 sequence is 15 residues long. The V gene lost 10 bases and the J gene lost 5 bases, with 24 bases spanning the gap. The CDR3 coding sequence is TGTGCCACCTATGTTAATCCGGGGTCGGTAAACGAGCAGTACTTC. Protein product: CATYVNPGSVNEQYF.

The V and J genes are TRBV4-3 and TRBJ2-7; no firm D call. This CDR3 spans 15 amino acids. V was clipped by 3 bases and J by 0 bases, with 12 bases between them. The germline gives CDR1 LGHNA, CDR2 YSLEER. The CDR3 DNA sequence: TGCGCCAGCAGCCAGGGATCTCTTCCCTCCTACGAGCAGTACTTC. As protein: CASSQGSLPSYEQYF.

This clone showed up just a few times. The chain employs TRBV7-9 and TRBJ2-7; D gene ambiguous. This CDR3 has 13 residues. Germline CDR1 reads SEHNR; CDR2 reads FQNEAQ (reference sequence). Trimming cost V 5 bases and J 5 bases, with 13 bases left between them. The CDR3, as DNA: TGTGCCAGCAGCGCAAATCTGGGTGACGAGCAGTACTTC. It translates to CASSANLGDEQYF.

The rearrangement links TRBV6-5 to TRBJ2-1; possibly TRBD2 for D (5 bases). CDR3 length: 14 amino acids. Germline V gene data show CDR1 as MNHEY and CDR2 as SVGAGI. Trimming shortened V by 8 bases and J by 7 bases, and 18 bases separated the two germline ends. The CDR3 loop reads CASAYPGLANEQFF. The CDR3 DNA reads TGTGCCAGCGCCTACCCTGGGCTAGCAAATGAGCAGTTCTTC.

The rearrangement joins TRBV7-2 to TRBJ2-7, with D perhaps matching TRBD1 or TRBD2 (6 bases each). Trimming pared 4 bases from V and 4 bases from J, leaving 11 bases between. Looked up from germline, CDR1 is SGHTA and CDR2 is FQGNSA. The CDR3 has 13 amino acids. This chain's CDR3 is CASSSGAHYEQYF. CDR3 in DNA: TGTGCCAGCAGCTCGGGGGCCCATTACGAGCAGTACTTC.

CDR3 protein: CASSFRDILNYGYTF. The CDR3 DNA reads TGTGCCAGCTCATTCCGGGACATCCTAAACTATGGCTACACCTTC. The chain employs TRBV18 and TRBJ1-2, with D perhaps matching TRBD1 (6 bases). V was pared by 5 bases and J by 2 bases, with 15 bases between. The CDR3 has 15 residues. Germline V gene data show CDR1 as KGHSH and CDR2 as LQKENI.

V usage is TRBV7-9 and J usage is TRBJ2-7, with no clear D. This CDR3 is 14 amino acids long. CDR1 is SEHNR and CDR2 is FQNEAQ in the germline V gene (reference sequence). V was shortened by 6 bases and J by 2 bases, with 14 bases between the two germline ends. CDR3 sequence (DNA): TGTGCCAGCAGTAAGATCCCGGGCGCCTACGAGCAGTACTTC. Its protein product is CASSKIPGAYEQYF. The full variable domain, rest sourced from reference TRBV7-9 and TRBJ2-7, is DTGVSQNPRHKITKRGQNVTFRCDPISEHNRLYWYRQTLGQGPEFLTYFQNEAQLEKSRLLSDRFSAERPKGSFSTLEIQRTEQGDSAMYLCASSKIPGAYEQYFGPGTRLTVT.

The chain uses TRBV7-8 and TRBJ2-7; 9 bases match TRBD1. The junction had 5 bases not matched to a gene; V was cut back by 4 bases and J by 7 bases. Germline V gene lookup returns CDR1 SGHVS and CDR2 FQNEAQ. This CDR3 is 13 amino acids long. CDR3 nucleotide sequence: TGTGCCAGCAGCTCGGACAGGGGCGGAGAGCAGTACTTC. Its protein is CASSSDRGGEQYF. Combining the CDR3 with reference TRBV7-8 and TRBJ2-7 gives the whole variable domain GAGVSQSPRYKVAKRGQDVALRCDPISGHVSLFWYQQALGQGPEFLTYFQNEAQLDKSGLPSDRFFAERPEGSVSTLKIQRTQQEDSAVYLCASSSDRGGEQYFGPGTRLTVT.

The chain is built from TRBV11-2 and TRBJ2-5; TRBD1 matches at 8 bases. V was clipped by 5 bases and J by 4 bases; unmatched bases: 9. The CDR3 length is 15 residues. The germline CDR1 and CDR2 sequences are SGHAT and FQNNGV. The chain's CDR3 is CASSHTGGEGETQYF. The DNA for the CDR3 is TGTGCCAGCAGCCACACAGGGGGTGAGGGAGAGACCCAGTACTTC. Looking up the rest from reference TRBV11-2 and TRBJ2-5 gives the full variable domain: EAGVAQSPRYKIIEKRQSVAFWCNPISGHATLYWYQQILGQGPKLLIQFQNNGVVDDSQLPKDRFSAERLKGVDSTLKIQPAKLEDSAVYLCASSHTGGEGETQYFGPGTRLLVL.

The chain recombines TRBV5-6 with TRBJ2-7; D possibly corresponds to TRBD1 (6 bases). V was clipped by 4 bases and J by 5 bases, with 25 bases between them. The CDR3 length is 17 residues. CDR1 and CDR2 (germline): SGHDT, YYEEEE. CDR3 sequence: CASSAQLTDRLDDEQYF. As DNA, the CDR3 is TGTGCCAGCAGCGCGCAATTGACAGACAGGCTAGATGACGAGCAGTACTTC.

The chain has TRBV2 and TRBJ1-2; TRBD1 aligns across 8 bases. The CDR3 totals 14 residues. Germline CDR1 SNHLY, CDR2 FYNNEI. V was clipped by 2 bases and J by 6 bases; unmatched bases: 5. CDR3 coding DNA: TGTGCCAGCAGTGAATCGGCAGGGGGCCATGGCTACACCTTC. This gives the protein CASSESAGGHGYTF. Combining the CDR3 with reference TRBV2 and TRBJ1-2 gives the whole variable domain EPEVTQTPSHQVTQMGQEVILRCVPISNHLYFYWYRQILGQKVEFLVSFYNNEISEKSEIFDDQFSVERPDGSNFTLKIRSTKLEDSAMYFCASSESAGGHGYTFGSGTRLTVV.

The rearrangement joins TRBV27 to TRBJ2-1; 9 bases map to TRBD2. The J segment lost 5 bases and the V segment lost 4 bases, leaving 6 bases of the junction unmatched. This CDR3 is 15 amino acids long. From germline, CDR1 is MNHEY and CDR2 SMNVEV (reference sequence). The CDR3 nucleotides read TGTGCCAGCAGTTCCCGACTAGCGGCCCACAATGAGCAGTTCTTC. This codes for CASSSRLAAHNEQFF.

V gene TRBV7-9 combines with J gene TRBJ2-3; 12 positions match TRBD2. V lost 5 bases, J lost 2 bases, and 5 bases stayed unmatched. Per germline, CDR1 SEHNR and CDR2 FQNEAQ (reference sequence). The CDR3 covers 16 residues. CDR3 region: CASSPRTSGNTDTQYF. CDR3 DNA: TGTGCCAGCAGCCCGCGGACTAGCGGGAACACAGATACGCAGTATTTT.

The chain has TRBV5-6 and TRBJ1-2; 8 bases are shared with TRBD1. This CDR3 contains 15 residues. Germline V CDR1 and CDR2: SGHDT, YYEEEE. V lost 0 bases, J lost 4 bases, and 5 bases stayed unmatched. The DNA for the CDR3 is TGTGCCAGCAGCTTGGGGCAGGGGGCCGGCTATGGCTACACCTTC. This translates into CASSLGQGAGYGYTF.

The rearrangement uses TRBV7-9 and TRBJ2-7; 10 positions match TRBD1. In germline, CDR1 is SEHNR, CDR2 FQNEAQ (reference sequence). J gave up 3 bases and V 1 base, and 3 bases lay outside the gene matches. CDR3 length: 15 residues. CDR3 sequence reads: CASSLGDRGNYEQYF. CDR3 nucleotides: TGTGCCAGCAGCTTAGGGGACAGGGGTAACTACGAGCAGTACTTC.

The rearrangement links TRBV15 to TRBJ2-1; 13 bases map to TRBD2. This CDR3 has 15 amino acids. The trim removed 3 bases at V and 6 bases at J, leaving 2 bases unmatched. CDR1 and CDR2 (germline): LNHNV, YYDKDF (reference sequence). The CDR3: CATSRGLAGSNEQFF. CDR3 DNA sequence: TGTGCCACCAGCAGGGGACTAGCGGGGAGCAATGAGCAGTTCTTC.

The chain carries TRBV7-9 and TRBJ2-3; 9 bases line up with TRBD2. The length of the CDR3 is 15 residues. Per the germline V gene, CDR1 is SEHNR and CDR2 is FQNEAQ (reference sequence). Trimming cost V 3 bases and J 2 bases; bases outside gene matches: 3. CDR3 residues: CASSFSSGDTDTQYF. The CDR3 region has the DNA TGTGCCAGCAGCTTCTCTAGCGGGGACACAGATACGCAGTATTTT. The full variable domain, rest sourced from reference TRBV7-9 and TRBJ2-3, is DTGVSQNPRHKITKRGQNVTFRCDPISEHNRLYWYRQTLGQGPEFLTYFQNEAQLEKSRLLSDRFSAERPKGSFSTLEIQRTEQGDSAMYLCASSFSSGDTDTQYFGPGTRLTVL.

The CDR3 DNA sequence: TGTGCCAGCGGGGACGGACCAAATGAAAAACTGTTTTTT. Its protein product is CASGDGPNEKLFF. The genes are TRBV7-8 and TRBJ1-4, with a weak D call TRBD1 (5 bases). Germline V gives CDR1 SGHVS, CDR2 FQNEAQ. The germline V and J ends were trimmed by 8 bases and 5 bases, with 12 bases remaining between them. There are 13 residues in the CDR3.

This sequence joins TRBV4-3 and TRBJ2-5; unclear D gene. Trimming cost V 0 bases and J 2 bases, with 10 bases left between them. The CDR3 runs to 15 residues. CDR1 is LGHNA, CDR2 YSLEER, per germline. CDR3 bases: TGCGCCAGCAGCCAAGATCTCACTATGCAAGAGACCCAGTACTTC. Protein: CASSQDLTMQETQYF.

This clone has only one observation. The genes are TRBV27 and TRBJ2-5, with 8 bases fitting TRBD2. Germline loops: CDR1 MNHEY, CDR2 SMNVEV (reference sequence). The CDR3 contains 16 residues. The J segment lost 5 bases and the V segment lost 5 bases, leaving 13 bases of the junction unmatched. The CDR3 region has the DNA TGTGCCAGCAGTCCAGCGGGAGTTGGGATGGGGGAGACCCAGTACTTC. This encodes CASSPAGVGMGETQYF.

The rearrangement uses TRBV4-2 and TRBJ2-5, with 7 positions matching TRBD2. Trimming removed 0 bases from V and 5 bases from J; junction bases left unmatched: 6. Germline V gene data show CDR1 as LGHNA and CDR2 as YNFKEQ. The CDR3 is 15 amino acids. The CDR3 region is CASSQDYRGVETQYF. The CDR3, as DNA: TGTGCCAGCAGCCAAGATTATCGGGGGGTCGAGACCCAGTACTTC.

V is TRBV27 and J is TRBJ1-2; a weak D match, TRBD1 (5 bases). This CDR3 is 17 amino acids long. Deletions cut 4 bases from V and 0 bases from J, with 18 bases between. CDR1 is MNHEY, CDR2 SMNVEV, per germline (reference sequence). The CDR3 coding sequence is TGTGCCAGCAGTTCGGCTGGGCAGGGTATATCTAACTATGGCTACACCTTC. Encoded protein: CASSSAGQGISNYGYTF.

This rearrangement joins TRBV7-9 to TRBJ2-1; 9 bases map to TRBD2. V shed 0 bases and J 4 bases; nucleotides not matched to a gene: 7. This CDR3 spans 17 amino acids. Germline V gene lookup returns CDR1 SEHNR and CDR2 FQNEAQ (reference sequence). CDR3 DNA: TGTGCCAGCAGCTTAGCGATAAGCGGGGGGCCTTACAATGAGCAGTTCTTC. This codes for CASSLAISGGPYNEQFF.

The rearrangement links TRBV10-1 to TRBJ1-2; 9 bases agree with TRBD1. The length of the CDR3 is 18 residues. V lost 4 bases and J lost 3; bases outside the gene matches: 15. CDR1 is WNHNN, CDR2 SYGVQD, per germline (reference sequence). The CDR3 region has the DNA TGCGCCAGCAGTGGACTCCGGGACAGGGTCAGGAGCGACTATGGCTACACCTTC. It specifies CASSGLRDRVRSDYGYTF.

The J gene is TRBJ2-7, the V gene TRBV27; no clear D. The CDR3 contains 14 residues. Germline V gene data show CDR1 as MNHEY and CDR2 as SMNVEV (reference sequence). The germline V and J ends were trimmed by 2 bases and 2 bases, with 10 bases remaining between them. The chain's CDR3 is CASSLESPAYEQYF. CDR3 nucleotides: TGTGCCAGCAGTTTAGAGAGCCCAGCCTACGAGCAGTACTTC.

The gene calls are TRBV10-1 and TRBJ2-3; D may be TRBD2 (5 bases). Deletions cut 3 bases from V and 5 bases from J, with 9 bases between. This CDR3 has 13 amino acids. From germline, CDR1 is WNHNN and CDR2 SYGVQD (reference sequence). CDR3 in DNA: TGCGCCAGCAGTGATGTCGAGGGAGATACGCAGTATTTT. Translated: CASSDVEGDTQYF.

This sequence joins TRBV9 and TRBJ2-7, with TRBD2 identical over 7 bases. Trimming took 2 bases from V and 5 from J; bases not matched to a gene: 7. CDR1 and CDR2 (germline): SGDLS, YYNGEE. CDR3 length: 14 residues. The CDR3 is CASSVRDYPHEQYF. The CDR3 DNA sequence: TGTGCCAGCAGCGTCCGGGACTATCCCCACGAGCAGTACTTC.

The chain uses TRBV5-1 and TRBJ2-7, with D hard to call. The CDR3 spans 13 residues. Germline V CDR1 and CDR2: SGHRS, YFSETQ. V shed 2 bases and J shed 2 bases, with 8 bases lying between them. The CDR3 loop reads CASSFEAPYEQYF. The CDR3, as DNA: TGCGCCAGCAGCTTCGAGGCCCCCTACGAGCAGTACTTC.

The chain recombines TRBV10-1 with TRBJ2-2; TRBD2 might be the D (6 bases). Germline V CDR1 and CDR2: WNHNN, SYGVQD (reference sequence). The CDR3 length is 15 residues. Between the trimmed V and J ends, which lost 8 bases and 3 bases, there was a span of 16 bases. The CDR3 DNA is TGCGCCAGCGACGACCCGGGAGTCGACACCGGGGAGCTGTTTTTT. Protein product: CASDDPGVDTGELFF.

The V call is TRBV9, the J call TRBJ2-7, with 9 bases lining up with TRBD1. The CDR3 covers 14 residues. The germline CDR1 and CDR2 sequences are SGDLS and YYNGEE. V dropped 3 bases and J dropped 5; count of bases not matched to a gene: 6. The CDR3 sequence: CASSATGGLNEQYF. CDR3 DNA: TGTGCCAGCAGCGCCACAGGGGGCCTGAACGAGCAGTACTTC.